The 18 T cell receptor beta chains reported below all come from one sample, sequenced in a study of shared clonotypes between healthy human individuals. Assay used: immunoSEQ multiplex PCR; TCRdb lists only in-frame clones, some missing. The sample gives more than 400,000 clones, around 95% of which show up once; 0.05% to 0.07% is in the top ten. Sequenced sample: naive CD4+ T cells sorted from blood. As for subset: CD45RA+ positively selected. The receptor source for this set is a woman in her twenties or thirties in good health.

The chain combines TRBV6-1 with TRBJ2-5; D gene ambiguous. Germline V lookup: CDR1 MNHNS, CDR2 SASEGT. The CDR3 runs 12 residues. V was shortened by 8 bases and J by 5 bases, with 12 bases between the two germline ends. The CDR3 sequence is CASRPVVETQYF. CDR3 in DNA: TGTGCCAGCCGCCCTGTTGTGGAGACCCAGTACTTC.

This clone was recorded only once. The CDR3 DNA sequence: TGCGCCAGCAACGAGGGGAAAACCTACAATGAGCAGTTCTTC. Amino acid sequence: CASNEGKTYNEQFF. V and J are TRBV10-2 and TRBJ2-1, with D perhaps given as TRBD1 or TRBD2 (5 bases each). Trimming shortened V by 7 bases and J by 2 bases, and 12 bases separated the two germline ends. Germline CDR1 is WSHSY and CDR2 is SAAADI. This CDR3 is 14 amino acids long.

The chain links TRBV28 to TRBJ2-7; D is undetermined. V was pared by 6 bases and J by 2 bases, with 14 bases between. CDR1 and CDR2 (germline): MDHEN, SYDVKM. This CDR3 is 14 amino acids long. The CDR3 DNA reads TGTGCCAGCAGCACCATGGTCAGTGCCTACGAGCAGTACTTC. Translating it yields CASSTMVSAYEQYF. The whole variable domain, filled in from reference TRBV28 and TRBJ2-7, reads DVKVTQSSRYLVKRTGEKVFLECVQDMDHENMFWYRQDPGLGLRLIYFSYDVKMKEKGDIPEGYSVSREKKERFSLILESASTNQTSMYLCASSTMVSAYEQYFGPGTRLTVT.

This clone was seen only once. The DNA of the CDR3 is TGTGCCAGCAGCCCCCAAGGGGCGGTCTATGGCTACACCTTC. Protein: CASSPQGAVYGYTF. J is TRBJ1-2 and V is TRBV2; D perhaps matches TRBD1 (5 bases). The CDR3 runs to 14 residues. Germline-derived CDR1 and CDR2 are SNHLY and FYNNEI. The V gene lost 6 bases and the J gene lost 4 bases, with 15 bases spanning the gap.

The chain has TRBV28 and TRBJ2-1; D may correspond to TRBD1 or TRBD2 (5 bases each). Germline-derived CDR1 and CDR2 are MDHEN and SYDVKM. CDR3 size: 18 residues. V was cut by 3 bases and J by 4 bases, with 22 bases left in between. The CDR3 protein is CASSFGALWGFRYNEQFF. In DNA, the CDR3 is TGTGCCAGCAGTTTTGGCGCGTTATGGGGGTTTCGGTACAATGAGCAGTTCTTC.

Remarks on this clone: This sample also contains other DNA sequences that code for the same CDR3. The chain is built from TRBV28 and TRBJ2-1; a possible D gene is TRBD2 (5 bases). The V end lost 8 bases, the J end lost 3 bases, and 5 bases lay between the germline ends. The V gene's germline CDR1 is MDHEN and CDR2 SYDVKM. The CDR3 has 11 amino acids. As DNA, the CDR3 is TGTGCCAGCGGGAGCTACAATGAGCAGTTCTTC. Its translation is CASGSYNEQFF.

The V call is TRBV2, the J call TRBJ2-1; weak D call: TRBD2 (5 bases). This CDR3 region has 15 residues. Trimming left V 6 bases short and J 4 bases short, with 16 bases between. The germline V gene encodes CDR1 SNHLY and CDR2 FYNNEI. The CDR3, as DNA: TGTGCCAGCAGCGCATCGGGGAGTGGGTACAATGAGCAGTTCTTC. Protein sequence: CASSASGSGYNEQFF. Variable domain in full (rest from reference TRBV2 and TRBJ2-1): EPEVTQTPSHQVTQMGQEVILRCVPISNHLYFYWYRQILGQKVEFLVSFYNNEISEKSEIFDDQFSVERPDGSNFTLKIRSTKLEDSAMYFCASSASGSGYNEQFFGPGTRLTVL.

This chain connects TRBV4-2 to TRBJ1-6, with a possible D match to TRBD1 (5 bases). With 0 bases removed from V and 0 bases from J, the gap between germline ends came to 15 bases. Germline values: CDR1 LGHNA, CDR2 YNFKEQ. The CDR3 loop spans 19 amino acids. The chain's CDR3 is CASSQDATLRGSYNSPLHF. The CDR3, as DNA: TGTGCCAGCAGCCAAGACGCCACGTTGAGGGGCTCCTATAATTCACCCCTCCACTTT.

This chain joins TRBV18 and TRBJ1-5; D ambiguous. Germline V gene lookup returns CDR1 KGHSH and CDR2 LQKENI. The CDR3 has 15 residues. V lost 4 bases to trimming and J lost 0 bases, with 10 bases between them. CDR3 DNA: TGTGCCAGCTCACGGCGGGGAGATAGCAATCAGCCCCAGCATTTT. This codes for CASSRRGDSNQPQHF.

The chain has TRBV7-9 and TRBJ2-2, with a weak D call TRBD1 (6 bases). The CDR3 totals 15 residues. Germline V gene sequence: CDR1 SEHNR, CDR2 FQNEAQ (reference sequence). Trimming cost V 5 bases and J 4 bases, with 14 bases left between them. DNA for the CDR3: TGTGCCAGCAGCGAGGACAGAAGTGGCACCGGGGAGCTGTTTTTT. Amino acid sequence: CASSEDRSGTGELFF.

V usage is TRBV28 and J usage is TRBJ2-7; 11 bases are a match to TRBD1. Germline lookup yields CDR1 MDHEN and CDR2 SYDVKM. There are 13 residues in the CDR3. V gave up 4 bases and J gave up 6 bases; unmatched junction bases: 2. The CDR3 is CASSSGQGVEQYF. The CDR3 bases are TGTGCCAGCAGTTCGGGACAGGGGGTCGAGCAGTACTTC.

This clone was seen a single time. The chain joins TRBV2 to TRBJ2-3; TRBD1 matches 7 bases. CDR3 length: 17 amino acids. With V trimmed by 1 base and J by 1 base, 8 bases remained unmatched. Germline V gene sequence: CDR1 SNHLY, CDR2 FYNNEI. The CDR3 reads CASSEGLTGPRTDTQYF. DNA for the CDR3: TGTGCCAGCAGTGAAGGGTTGACAGGGCCCCGCACAGATACGCAGTATTTT.

The chain combines TRBV19 with TRBJ2-1; 12 bases match TRBD1. The V gene's germline CDR1 is LNHDA and CDR2 SQIVND (reference sequence). Unmatched junction bases numbered 8, after V lost 7 bases and J lost 10 bases. This CDR3 comprises 14 residues. Here the CDR3 DNA reads TGTGCCAGTATACCGGGACAGGGGGCGCACGAGCAGTTCTTC. Translating it yields CASIPGQGAHEQFF.

This clone showed up just once. This chain links TRBV19 with TRBJ1-5; D gene ambiguous. This CDR3 comprises 14 residues. Trimming removed 5 bases from V and 5 bases from J, with 13 bases in between. Germline-derived CDR1 and CDR2 are LNHDA and SQIVND (reference sequence). CDR3 amino acids: CASSYPRPDQPQHF. In nucleotides, the CDR3 is TGTGCCAGTAGTTATCCCAGGCCGGATCAGCCCCAGCATTTT.

This rearrangement joins TRBV10-3 to TRBJ1-1; 8 bases match TRBD1. The CDR3 sequence is 14 residues long. Germline assignment: CDR1 ENHRY and CDR2 SYGVKD. V lost 5 bases to trimming and J lost 5 bases; unmatched junction nucleotides: 7. The chain's CDR3 is CAISWTGRGTEAFF. CDR3 sequence (DNA): TGTGCCATCAGTTGGACAGGGAGAGGGACTGAAGCTTTCTTT.

This chain uses TRBV28 with TRBJ2-7, with 14 bases fitting TRBD2. The junction had 10 bases not matched to a gene; V was cut back by 3 bases and J by 3 bases. This CDR3 has 18 amino acids. Looked up from germline, CDR1 is MDHEN and CDR2 is SYDVKM. This CDR3 is CASSLPGLAGGIVYEQYF. CDR3 nucleotides: TGTGCCAGCAGTTTGCCCGGACTAGCGGGAGGCATTGTCTACGAGCAGTACTTC.

This chain connects TRBV28 to TRBJ2-7; 9 positions match TRBD1. The junction had 8 bases not matched to a gene; V was cut back by 5 bases and J by 3 bases. The CDR3 totals 15 residues. The germline CDR1 and CDR2 sequences are MDHEN and SYDVKM. CDR3 amino acids: CASSLGTGLNYEQYF. Here the CDR3 DNA reads TGTGCCAGCAGTCTGGGGACAGGGCTCAACTACGAGCAGTACTTC.

To note about this clone: Other DNA sequences in this specimen translate into the identical CDR3. The V and J genes are TRBV5-1 and TRBJ2-6, with TRBD2 as a possible D gene (6 bases). In germline, CDR1 is SGHRS, CDR2 YFSETQ. The V and J ends lost 0 bases and 2 bases respectively, with 9 bases between them. The CDR3 runs to 16 residues. The CDR3 coding sequence is TGCGCCAGCAGCTTGGCCGGAGGGGCTGGGGCCAACGTCCTGACTTTC. This encodes CASSLAGGAGANVLTF.